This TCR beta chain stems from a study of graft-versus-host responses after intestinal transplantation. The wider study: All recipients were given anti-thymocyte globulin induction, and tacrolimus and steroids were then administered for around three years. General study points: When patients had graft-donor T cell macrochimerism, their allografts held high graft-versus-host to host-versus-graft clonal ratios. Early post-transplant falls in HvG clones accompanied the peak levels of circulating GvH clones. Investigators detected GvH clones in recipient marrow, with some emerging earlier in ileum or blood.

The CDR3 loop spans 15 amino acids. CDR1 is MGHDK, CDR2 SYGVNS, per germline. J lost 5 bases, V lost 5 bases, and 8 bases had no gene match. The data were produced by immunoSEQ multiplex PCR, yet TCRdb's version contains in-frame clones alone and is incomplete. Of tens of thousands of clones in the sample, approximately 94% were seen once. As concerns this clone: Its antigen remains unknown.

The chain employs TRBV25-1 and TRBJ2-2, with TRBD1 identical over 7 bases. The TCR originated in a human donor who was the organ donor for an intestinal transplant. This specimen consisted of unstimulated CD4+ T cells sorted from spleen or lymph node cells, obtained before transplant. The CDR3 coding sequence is TGTGCCAGCAGTTCAAACGACAGGGCTACCGGGGAGCTGTTTTTT. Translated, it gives CASSSNDRATGELFF. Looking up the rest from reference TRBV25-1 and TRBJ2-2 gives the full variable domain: EADIYQTPRYLVIGTGKKITLECSQTMGHDKMYWYQQDPGMELHLIHYSYGVNSTEKGDLSSESTVSRIRTEHFPLTLESARPSHTSQYLCASSSNDRATGELFFGEGSRLTVL.